These 32 T cell receptor beta chains were sequenced from one sample in a study of CD8+CD57+ T cells in acquired aplastic anemia. Patients chosen for sequencing had CD8+CD57+ cells that had expanded, as shown by flow cytometry. Investigators profiled TCR beta VDJ and CDR3 from genomic DNA template. TCRdb processed the reads anew with MiXCR; each CDR3 protein has one entry. Of just over 450,000 distinct CDR3 sequences in the sample, approximately 33% were seen once. The material sequenced was sorted CD4+, CD8+, or CD8+CD57+ T cells (not recorded which) from PBMCs. These receptors originate from a human donor with aplastic anemia.

This clonotype has just a few counts. This chain connects TRBV5-4 to TRBJ2-7, with 11 bases identical to TRBD2. Unmatched junction bases numbered 11, after V lost 1 base and J lost 5 bases. The CDR3 runs to 17 residues. Germline V gene data show CDR1 as SGHNT and CDR2 as YYREEE (reference sequence). For the CDR3, the DNA is TGTGCCAGCAGCTTGCTTAGCGGGGGGGTCGGGCTCCACGAGCAGTACTTC. Residues: CASSLLSGGVGLHEQYF.

This clonotype was recorded a few times. The chain uses TRBV10-1 and TRBJ2-2; 11 bases agree with TRBD1. V lost 6 bases, J lost 6 bases, and 9 bases stayed unmatched. The CDR3 sequence is 16 residues long. Germline CDR1 WNHNN, CDR2 SYGVQD (reference sequence). The CDR3 DNA reads as TGCGCCAGCAGCCAGAACCGGGACAGGGGGGCCGGGGAGCTGTTTTTT. Amino acid sequence: CASSQNRDRGAGELFF.

The chain employs TRBV25-1 and TRBJ2-4; no reliable D call. The germline CDR1 and CDR2 sequences are MGHDK and SYGVNS. This CDR3 is 14 amino acids long. Trimming pared 1 base from V and 11 bases from J, leaving 15 bases between. CDR3 nucleotide sequence: TGTGCCAGCAGTGAATCAGGCAGTTCGAACCTTCAGTACTTC. It is translated as CASSESGSSNLQYF. Supplemented by reference TRBV25-1 and TRBJ2-4, the full variable domain reads EADIYQTPRYLVIGTGKKITLECSQTMGHDKMYWYQQDPGMELHLIHYSYGVNSTEKGDLSSESTVSRIRTEHFPLTLESARPSHTSQYLCASSESGSSNLQYFGAGTRLSVL.

This clonotype has ten or more counts. The chain has TRBV19 and TRBJ2-7; 9 bases agree with TRBD1. This CDR3 spans 15 amino acids. CDR1 and CDR2 from the germline V gene are LNHDA and SQIVND (reference sequence). V was clipped by 5 bases and J by 4 bases; unmatched bases: 9. CDR3: CASSYGTGTPYEQYF. In DNA, the CDR3 is TGTGCCAGTAGTTATGGGACAGGGACCCCGTACGAGCAGTACTTC.

Ten or more counts support this clonotype. The chain couples TRBV19 to TRBJ2-1; D gene ambiguous. Germline V gene lookup returns CDR1 LNHDA and CDR2 SQIVND (reference sequence). The germline V and J ends were trimmed by 6 bases and 6 bases, with 12 bases remaining between them. There are 13 residues in the CDR3. In nucleotides, the CDR3 is TGTGCCAGTAGGATCCCTAGGAGCAATGAGCAGTTCTTC. Protein: CASRIPRSNEQFF.

This clonotype showed up many times. The V and J genes are TRBV19 and TRBJ1-5, with 9 bases matching TRBD1. The CDR3 spans 13 residues. V was clipped by 7 bases and J by 7 bases; unmatched bases: 5. Germline V gene lookup returns CDR1 LNHDA and CDR2 SQIVND (reference sequence). CDR3 nucleotides: TGTGCCAGTAACAGGGGGCGGGACCAGCCCCAGCATTTT. It codes for CASNRGRDQPQHF.

V gene TRBV9 combines with J gene TRBJ1-2; D uncertain. The CDR3 runs 15 residues. Trimming removed 4 bases at V and 1 base at J, with 14 bases between. The germline CDR1 and CDR2 sequences are SGDLS and YYNGEE. The CDR3 is CASSPPEIINYGYTF. CDR3 nucleotides: TGTGCCAGCAGCCCCCCCGAAATCATTAACTATGGCTACACCTTC.

The chain couples TRBV5-5 to TRBJ2-7; the match to TRBD2 covers 12 bases. Germline-derived CDR1 and CDR2 are SGHKS and YYEKEE (reference sequence). The CDR3 is 14 residues long. V lost 0 bases, J lost 5 bases, and 0 bases stayed unmatched. The CDR3 loop is CASSLGLAGDEQYF. As DNA, the CDR3 is TGTGCCAGCAGCTTGGGACTAGCGGGAGACGAGCAGTACTTC.

A word on this clonotype: A much bigger clone sits one base away, suggesting this may be a read error. CDR3 in DNA: TGTGCCAGCAGCTTAAGGGACAGCCCGTTGGGTGACTACACCTTC. It encodes CASSLRDSPLGDYTF. V is TRBV7-2 and J is TRBJ1-2, with TRBD1 identical over 7 bases. Trimming cost V 2 bases and J 10 bases; bases outside gene matches: 13. The CDR3 runs 15 residues. Germline assignment: CDR1 SGHTA and CDR2 FQGNSA.

This clonotype was detected many times. The chain combines TRBV19 with TRBJ1-3; maybe TRBD1 (5 bases). Germline CDR1 reads LNHDA; CDR2 reads SQIVND (reference sequence). This CDR3 is built from 14 residues. V lost 3 bases and J lost 0, with 6 bases in between. The DNA of the CDR3 is TGTGCCAGTAGTATGGACAACTCTGGAAACACCATATATTTT. It translates to CASSMDNSGNTIYF.

This clonotype was seen ten or more times. The V call is TRBV6-1, the J call TRBJ1-2; 11 positions agree with TRBD1. Germline CDR1 reads MNHNS; CDR2 reads SASEGT. V lost 6 bases to trimming and J lost 2 bases; unmatched junction nucleotides: 2. The CDR3 extends over 14 amino acids. The CDR3 region has the DNA TGTGCCAGCAGGGACAGGGGGCGAAACTATGGCTACACCTTC. It specifies CASRDRGRNYGYTF.

The CDR3 DNA follows: TGTGCCAGCAGCCGTCGCTCGGGACTGTGGATGAACGAGCAGTACTTC. Translated, it gives CASSRRSGLWMNEQYF. V and J are TRBV11-2 and TRBJ2-7, with a weak D call TRBD2 (6 bases). The V end lost 5 bases, the J end lost 5 bases, and 22 bases lay between the germline ends. The germline CDR1 and CDR2 sequences are SGHAT and FQNNGV. The CDR3 loop spans 16 amino acids.

This clonotype was seen more than once but under ten times. V usage is TRBV2 and J usage is TRBJ1-5; no clear D. Trimming removed 8 bases at V and 4 bases at J, with 9 bases between. This CDR3 is 12 amino acids long. CDR1 is SNHLY and CDR2 is FYNNEI in the germline V gene. CDR3 loop: CASLDINQPQHF. CDR3 DNA sequence: TGTGCCAGCCTTGATATTAATCAGCCCCAGCATTTT.

V gene TRBV24-1 combines with J gene TRBJ2-3; D not certain. The CDR3 consists of 14 residues. Germline CDR1 reads KGHDR; CDR2 reads SFDVKD. V lost 4 bases, J lost 2 bases, and 9 bases lay in between. The CDR3 region has the DNA TGTGCCACCAGTGAAGACCGACCCACAGATACGCAGTATTTT. Protein: CATSEDRPTDTQYF.

J is TRBJ1-2 and V is TRBV30; unclear D gene. The V gene lost 5 bases and the J gene lost 4 bases, with 14 bases spanning the gap. There are 13 residues in the CDR3. Per germline, CDR1 GTSNPN and CDR2 SVGIG (reference sequence). CDR3 nucleotides: TGTGCCTGGGTCCCCCGGACCGTCTATGGCTACACCTTC. It is translated as CAWVPRTVYGYTF.

The V gene is TRBV6-1, the J gene TRBJ1-5; D may be TRBD1 (5 bases). This CDR3 has 13 residues. Deletions cut 6 bases from V and 6 bases from J, with 12 bases between. CDR1 and CDR2 (germline): MNHNS, SASEGT. CDR3 in DNA: TGTGCCAGCAGGGGAGGGGCGGGTCAGCCCCAGCATTTT. Protein sequence: CASRGGAGQPQHF.

The chain couples TRBV24-1 to TRBJ1-2, with TRBD1 matching 7 bases. With 5 bases clipped from V and 9 bases from J, the junction kept 11 bases outside the gene matches. The CDR3 covers 14 residues. The germline V gene has CDR1 KGHDR and CDR2 SFDVKD. Here the CDR3 reads CATSAREDRLRYTF. The CDR3 DNA is TGTGCCACCAGTGCTAGAGAGGACAGGTTGCGCTACACCTTC.

This clonotype was counted many times. The V gene is TRBV7-3, the J gene TRBJ2-3; D is possibly TRBD2 (5 bases). Per the germline V gene, CDR1 is SGHTA and CDR2 is FQGTGA. CDR3 length: 14 residues. The V gene lost 5 bases and the J gene lost 4 bases, with 13 bases spanning the gap. CDR3 sequence reads: CASSRGYVPDTQYF. Written as DNA, the CDR3 is TGTGCCAGCAGCCGGGGTTACGTTCCAGATACGCAGTATTTT. Filled out from reference TRBV7-3 and TRBJ2-3, the complete variable domain reads GAGVSQTPSNKVTEKGKYVELRCDPISGHTALYWYRQSLGQGPEFLIYFQGTGAADDSGLPNDRFFAVRPEGSVSTLKIQRTERGDSAVYLCASSRGYVPDTQYFGPGTRLTVL.

As concerns this clonotype: This clone may be a read error of a much larger clone one base away. This chain links TRBV11-1 with TRBJ1-2, with 7 bases aligning to TRBD1. The CDR3 covers 13 residues. CDR1 and CDR2 (germline): SGHAT, FQDESV (reference sequence). The DNA for the CDR3 is TGTGCCAGCAGCTCCACAGGGGAGCAGGGCTGCACCTTC. Its translation is CASSSTGEQGCTF.

This clonotype was picked up many times. CDR3 loop: CAISGTTGELFF. The CDR3 DNA follows: TGTGCCATCAGTGGGACTACCGGGGAGCTGTTTTTT. The rearrangement links TRBV10-3 to TRBJ2-2; TRBD2 is a possible D gene (5 bases). The CDR3 runs to 12 residues. From germline, CDR1 is ENHRY and CDR2 SYGVKD. Deletions cut 4 bases from V and 5 bases from J, with 5 bases between.

This rearrangement joins TRBV6-1 to TRBJ1-2, with 7 bases lining up with TRBD1. The V segment lost 8 bases and the J segment 8 bases; nucleotides outside the gene matches: 17. The CDR3 is 15 residues long. In germline, CDR1 is MNHNS, CDR2 SASEGT. The CDR3 protein is CASGGTAFSWEGYTF. DNA of the CDR3: TGTGCCAGCGGGGGGACAGCCTTCTCCTGGGAGGGCTACACCTTC.

This clonotype came up a few times. The V and J genes are TRBV2 and TRBJ1-1, with D tentatively TRBD1 (5 bases). CDR3 size: 11 residues. Germline CDR1 SNHLY, CDR2 FYNNEI. V dropped 5 bases and J dropped 11 bases, with 12 bases sitting between them. The CDR3 reads CASSFGGGAFF. In DNA, the CDR3 is TGTGCCAGCAGTTTTGGGGGAGGGGCTTTCTTT.

A word on this clonotype: A junction end diverges from the germline sequence, so it may reflect a read error. The rearrangement links TRBV7-4 to TRBJ2-2; maybe TRBD2 (6 bases). This CDR3 comprises 15 residues. Per germline, CDR1 SGHVT and CDR2 SQSDAQ. The CDR3 DNA reads TGTGCCAGCAGGTTAGCGGCCCTGGACACCGGGGAGCTGTTTTTT. Translated: CASRLAALDTGELFF.

This chain joins TRBV6-1 and TRBJ2-7, with D perhaps assigned TRBD1 or TRBD2 (6 bases each). The CDR3 runs 14 residues. Germline CDR1 MNHNS, CDR2 SASEGT. V dropped 3 bases and J dropped 0 bases, with 9 bases sitting between them. The CDR3, as DNA: TGTGCCAGCAGTGAGAGGGGGGTCTCCTACGAGCAGTACTTC. Its protein is CASSERGVSYEQYF.

The CDR3 nucleotides read TGTGCCAGCAGTGGACTGGGGGCACGCTCTGGAAACACCATATATTTT. Its protein is CASSGLGARSGNTIYF. The genes are TRBV6-1 and TRBJ1-3; D is perhaps TRBD1 (6 bases). V was cut by 4 bases and J by 0 bases, with 13 bases left in between. The CDR3 is 16 amino acids. The germline V gene encodes CDR1 MNHNS and CDR2 SASEGT.

CDR3 bases: TGTGCCAGCAGCCAATTGGACGGGACAGGCTATGGCTACACCTTC. Translated: CASSQLDGTGYGYTF. The genes are TRBV3-1 and TRBJ1-2; 8 bases match TRBD1. CDR3 length: 15 amino acids. The germline CDR1 and CDR2 sequences are LGHDT and YNNKEL (reference sequence). V lost 2 bases, J lost 4 bases, and 6 bases stayed unmatched. Variable domain in full (rest from reference TRBV3-1 and TRBJ1-2): DTAVSQTPKYLVTQMGNDKSIKCEQNLGHDTMYWYKQDSKKFLKIMFSYNNKELIINETVPNRFSPKSPDKAHLNLHINSLELGDSAVYFCASSQLDGTGYGYTFGSGTRLTVV.

The CDR3 loop is CASSGGTGGLYEQYF. In nucleotides, the CDR3 is TGTGCCAGCAGCGGAGGGACAGGGGGCTTGTACGAGCAGTACTTC. V is TRBV7-9 and J is TRBJ2-7; 12 bases match TRBD1. Germline V lookup: CDR1 SEHNR, CDR2 FQNEAQ (reference sequence). After removal of 5 bases from V and 4 bases from J, the junction contained 6 bases not matched to a gene. The CDR3 has 15 residues.

This clonotype was seen repeatedly, ten times or more. An end of the junction differs from the germline gene, which may be a read error. V usage is TRBV5-1 and J usage is TRBJ2-7, with 7 bases matching TRBD2. This CDR3 comprises 15 residues. Germline CDR1 SGHRS, CDR2 YFSETQ. The DNA of the CDR3 is TGTGCCAGCAGCTTAGCTGGCGGGAGTTCCTACGAGCAGTACTTC. Its translation: CASSLAGGSSYEQYF.

This clonotype has at least ten counts. The chain carries TRBV7-3 and TRBJ1-2, with 9 bases aligning to TRBD1. Trimming removed 5 bases from V and 5 bases from J; junction bases left unmatched: 9. This CDR3 spans 15 amino acids. Germline V gene lookup returns CDR1 SGHTA and CDR2 FQGTGA. The CDR3 here is CASSKTGGADYGYTF. The CDR3 nucleotides are TGTGCCAGCAGCAAAACAGGGGGCGCAGATTATGGCTACACCTTC.

This clonotype came up many times. V is TRBV15 and J is TRBJ1-1, with D perhaps matching TRBD1 (5 bases). The CDR3 length is 17 residues. Germline-derived CDR1 and CDR2 are LNHNV and YYDKDF (reference sequence). Trimming removed 3 bases at V and 0 bases at J, with 17 bases between. CDR3 in amino acids: CATSRNGGNLMNTEAFF. The CDR3 bases are TGTGCCACCAGCAGGAATGGGGGGAATCTAATGAACACTGAAGCTTTCTTT.

The table lists this clonotype with many counts. The genes are TRBV2 and TRBJ1-1; TRBD1 matches at 8 bases. Germline CDR1 and CDR2: SNHLY and FYNNEI. This CDR3 has 15 amino acids. V was clipped by 4 bases and J by 4 bases; unmatched bases: 8. CDR3 DNA sequence: TGTGCCAGCAGTGCCTACAGGGGGGCGATCACTGAAGCTTTCTTT. Amino acid sequence: CASSAYRGAITEAFF.

There are a few counts of this clonotype. The V call is TRBV5-1, the J call TRBJ2-7; 7 nucleotides match TRBD1. The CDR3 sequence is 14 residues long. The V and J ends lost 0 bases and 6 bases, in that order; junction bases with no gene match: 6. Germline lookup yields CDR1 SGHRS and CDR2 YFSETQ. CDR3: CASSLGDRASEQYF. For the CDR3, the DNA is TGCGCCAGCAGCTTGGGAGACAGGGCCTCCGAGCAGTACTTC.